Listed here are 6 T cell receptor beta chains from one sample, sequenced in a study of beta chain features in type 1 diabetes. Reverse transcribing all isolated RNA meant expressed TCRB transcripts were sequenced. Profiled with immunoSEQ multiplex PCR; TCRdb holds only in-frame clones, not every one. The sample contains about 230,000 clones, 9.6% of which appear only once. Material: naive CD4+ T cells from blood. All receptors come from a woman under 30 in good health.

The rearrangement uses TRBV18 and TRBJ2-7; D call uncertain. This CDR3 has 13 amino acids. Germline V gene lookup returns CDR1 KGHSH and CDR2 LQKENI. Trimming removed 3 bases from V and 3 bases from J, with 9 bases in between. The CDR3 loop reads CASSPKQSYEQYF. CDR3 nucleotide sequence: TGTGCCAGCTCACCGAAACAGAGCTACGAGCAGTACTTC.

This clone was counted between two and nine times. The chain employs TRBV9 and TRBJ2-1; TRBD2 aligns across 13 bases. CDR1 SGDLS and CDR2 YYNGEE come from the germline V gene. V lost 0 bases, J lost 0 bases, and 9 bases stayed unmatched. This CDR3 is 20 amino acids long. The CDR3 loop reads CASSVGLAGGYPSSYNEQFF. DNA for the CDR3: TGTGCCAGCAGCGTAGGACTAGCGGGAGGCTACCCGAGCTCCTACAATGAGCAGTTCTTC.

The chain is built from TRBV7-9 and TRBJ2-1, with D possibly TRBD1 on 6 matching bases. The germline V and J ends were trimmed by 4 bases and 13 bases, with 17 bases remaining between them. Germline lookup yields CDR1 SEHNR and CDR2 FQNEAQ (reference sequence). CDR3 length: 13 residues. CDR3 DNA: TGTGCCAGCAGCTCCGTTCAAGGGACAACCCAGTTCTTC. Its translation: CASSSVQGTTQFF.

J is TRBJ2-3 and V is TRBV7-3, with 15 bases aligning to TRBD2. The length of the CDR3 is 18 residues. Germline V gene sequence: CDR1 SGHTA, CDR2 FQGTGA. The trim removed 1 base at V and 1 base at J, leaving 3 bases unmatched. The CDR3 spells CASSLRTSGGARTDTQYF. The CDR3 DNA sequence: TGTGCCAGCAGCTTAAGGACTAGCGGGGGGGCCCGCACAGATACGCAGTATTTT.

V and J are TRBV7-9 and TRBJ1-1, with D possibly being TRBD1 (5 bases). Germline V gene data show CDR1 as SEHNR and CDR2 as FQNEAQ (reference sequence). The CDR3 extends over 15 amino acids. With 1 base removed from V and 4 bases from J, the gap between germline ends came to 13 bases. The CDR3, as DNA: TGTGCCAGCAGCTTAGGGTCGGGGGTCAGCACTGAAGCTTTCTTT. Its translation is CASSLGSGVSTEAFF.

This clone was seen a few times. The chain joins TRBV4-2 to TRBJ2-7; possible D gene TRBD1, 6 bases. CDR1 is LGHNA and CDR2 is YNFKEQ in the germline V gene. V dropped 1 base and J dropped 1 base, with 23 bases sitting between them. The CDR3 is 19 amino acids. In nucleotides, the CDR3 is TGTGCCAGCAGCCAAGTCCCTATGGGGATGGGGGCTGGGTCCTACGAGCAGTACTTC. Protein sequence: CASSQVPMGMGAGSYEQYF.